The entry below describes one T cell receptor (beta chain). V shed 1 base and J 7 bases; nucleotides not matched to a gene: 9. The CDR3 has 17 residues. Germline CDR1 is LGHNA and CDR2 is YSLEER. Clones were read by immunoSEQ multiplex PCR, and TCRdb kept only the in-frame ones, dropping some. The sample holds approximately 250,000 clones, roughly 88% seen once. This entry belongs to a study of blood T cell repertoires in COVID-19. V and J are TRBV4-3 and TRBJ1-6; 8 nucleotides line up with TRBD1. The sample comprised PBMCs or T cells enriched from blood (not recorded which). The sequence was collected from a woman aged 35 to 49 with acute COVID-19. CDR3 region: CASSQVRQGPFNSPLHF. CDR3 in DNA: TGCGCCAGCAGCCAAGTGAGACAGGGGCCGTTCAATTCACCCCTCCACTTT.